This T cell receptor beta chain was profiled in a study of T cell repertoires in cytomegalovirus infection. Whole-study context: Public TCR beta signatures were indicative of both CMV infection and a matching HLA type.

Using its own MiXCR run on the reads, TCRdb lists one record per CDR3 protein. The repertoire holds roughly 220,000 distinct CDR3 sequences, with approximately 40% as singletons. General observations from the study: Accumulated public TCR beta family frequency recognized individuals carrying CMV together with the relevant HLA. HLA-C-restricted CMV clonotypes gave the most frequent clonotype in two of eight donors.

Note on this clonotype: Its antigen is not identified.

This CDR3 has 14 amino acids. CDR1 and CDR2 (germline): SGHTA, FQGTGA. Trimming took off 2 bases at V and 3 bases at J, with 10 bases between the two ends. The input for sequencing was CD8+ T cells from cultured PBMCs, taken from culture after CMV antigen stimulation. The chain carries TRBV7-3 and TRBJ1-2; no definite D call. The TCR originated in a human donor in good health (CMV status not recorded). Some clones in this sample may be carry-over from other donors' samples. The DNA of the CDR3 is TGTGCCAGCAGCTTAGAATCGACCGACTATGGCTACACCTTC. It codes for CASSLESTDYGYTF. Filled out from reference TRBV7-3 and TRBJ1-2, the complete variable domain reads GAGVSQTPSNKVTEKGKYVELRCDPISGHTALYWYRQSLGQGPEFLIYFQGTGAADDSGLPNDRFFAVRPEGSVSTLKIQRTERGDSAVYLCASSLESTDYGYTFGSGTRLTVV.